The sequence of this T cell receptor (beta chain) was determined in a study of T cells in Graves' hyperthyroidism and ophthalmopathy. Lactation, pregnancy, other autoimmune disease or uncontrolled infection excluded patients. Clinical symptoms, serum thyroxine and TRAb, thyroid ultrasound and orbital computed tomography together formed the diagnostic basis. Amplification of TCR beta CDR3 regions used RNA as the template. In the first-round RT-PCR of the TCR CDR3, the HTBI primer set was used. TCRdb called the multiplex PCR reads again in MiXCR, with one record for every CDR3 protein. This sample yields roughly 570,000 distinct CDR3 sequences, of which about half are seen a single time; roughly 20% belongs to the top ten. With 2 bases removed from V and 3 bases from J, the gap between germline ends came to 5 bases. Germline CDR1 reads ENHRY; CDR2 reads SYGVKD. The CDR3 sequence is 12 residues long.

Overall study findings and caveats: Median prediction lead before ophthalmopathy onset was 6.5 to 7 months with the model.

This clonotype was detected many times. Its antigen is not identified. This chain links TRBV10-3 with TRBJ2-7; D is undetermined. The sequence derives from an adult woman with Graves' disease, either hyperthyroidism or ophthalmopathy (not recorded which). Sequencing was done on a sample of peripheral blood or thyroid tissue (not recorded which). The CDR3 region is CAISETFYEQYF. In DNA, the CDR3 is TGTGCCATCAGTGAGACCTTCTACGAGCAGTACTTC.